The clone carrying this TCR beta chain has ten or more counts. Its target is unknown. This sample was taken from a study of early T cells in non-severe SARS-CoV-2 infection. Study-wide context: Alpha and beta chains were unpaired, from unsorted whole-blood bulk RNA. Findings of the study overall: Reliance on VDJdb matching favored anti-spike CD8 responses; private and CD4 specificities were missed.

Attached unique molecular identifiers marked individual cDNA molecules. From the 5' RACE reads, TCRdb called clonotypes with MiXCR, one entry per CDR3 protein. The sample lists under 50,000 distinct CDR3 sequences, about 4% occurring once. The V gene's germline CDR1 is MNHNY and CDR2 SVGAGI (reference sequence). V lost 0 bases, J lost 3 bases, and 8 bases lay in between. The CDR3 is 14 amino acids. V is TRBV6-6 and J is TRBJ1-1; D is ambiguous. Material for sequencing was whole blood. The TCR comes from an adult who was a healthcare worker with PCR-confirmed SARS-CoV-2 infection or an uninfected control (not recorded which). CDR3 sequence (DNA): TGTGCCAGCAGTTACTCCGGCGGGGACACTGAAGCTTTCTTT. It codes for CASSYSGGDTEAFF.